The entry below gives a single T cell receptor beta chain sequence along with its context. With random hexamers, 0.5 to 1 ug RNA was reverse transcribed. Across 54 Vbeta and 13 Jbeta, TCR beta CDR3 was amplified with immunoSEQ multiplex PCR. A single record per CDR3 protein comes from TCRdb applying MiXCR to the immunoSEQ multiplex PCR reads. The sample contains 200,000 to 250,000 distinct CDR3 sequences, around 95% of which appear only once. This entry comes from a study of CD8 T cells in Susac syndrome. The sample consisted of CD4+ T cells from PBMCs. The sequence came from a human donor with multiple sclerosis.

This CDR3 is CASSQEAEGGYTF. The CDR3 DNA reads as TGCGCCAGCAGCCAAGAGGCGGAGGGCGGCTACACCTTC. The chain couples TRBV4-1 to TRBJ1-2; D unresolved. CDR1 is MGHRA and CDR2 is YSYEKL in the germline V gene. V was cut by 0 bases and J by 8 bases, with 10 bases left in between. This CDR3 spans 13 amino acids.